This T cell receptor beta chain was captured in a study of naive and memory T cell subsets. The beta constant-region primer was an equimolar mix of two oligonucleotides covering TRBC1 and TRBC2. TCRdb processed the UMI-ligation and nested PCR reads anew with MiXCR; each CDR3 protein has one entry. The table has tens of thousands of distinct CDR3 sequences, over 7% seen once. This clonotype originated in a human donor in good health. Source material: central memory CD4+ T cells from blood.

The CDR3 loop reads CASSLGGTTDTQYF. The CDR3 coding sequence is TGTGCCAGCAGCTTAGGCGGGACTACAGATACGCAGTATTTT. The rearrangement links TRBV7-3 to TRBJ2-3; a weak D match, TRBD2 (6 bases). V lost 2 bases and J 3 bases, leaving 9 bases between the germline ends. The CDR3 loop spans 14 amino acids. CDR1 is SGHTA and CDR2 is FQGTGA in the germline V gene.